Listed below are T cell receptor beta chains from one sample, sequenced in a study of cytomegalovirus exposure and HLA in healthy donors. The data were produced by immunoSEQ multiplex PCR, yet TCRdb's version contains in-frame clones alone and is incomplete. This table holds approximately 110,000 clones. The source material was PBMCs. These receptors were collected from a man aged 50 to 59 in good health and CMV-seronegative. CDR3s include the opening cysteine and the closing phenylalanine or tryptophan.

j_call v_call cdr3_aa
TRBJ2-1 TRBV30 CAWARSGSSYNEQFF
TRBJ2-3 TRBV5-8 CASSLRLGDTQYF
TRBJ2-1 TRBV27 CASSPWVAGTYNEQFF
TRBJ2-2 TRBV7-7 CAIVFAGELFF
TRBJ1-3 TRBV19 CASSTDGGNSGNTIYF
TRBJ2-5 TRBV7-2 CASSSTGGAETQYF
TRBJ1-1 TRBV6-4 CASSAESSTEAFF
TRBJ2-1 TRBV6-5 CASSYTSGRINEQFF
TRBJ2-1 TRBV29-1 CSARAYNEQFF
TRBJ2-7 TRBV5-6 CASSGGPGQGVYEQYF
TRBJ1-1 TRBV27 CASSSAAGGGNTEAFF
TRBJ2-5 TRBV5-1 CASSREASGRGQETQYF
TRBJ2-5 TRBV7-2 CASSLLRETQYF
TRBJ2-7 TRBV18 CASSPTPQGSYYEQYF
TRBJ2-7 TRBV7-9 CASSLREGRHEQYF
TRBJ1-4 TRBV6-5 CASSYGGANEKLFF